The clone carrying this T cell receptor beta chain has more than one count but fewer than ten. This could be a read error, since a much larger clone is one nucleotide away. The data belong to a study of tumor-infiltrating lymphocytes in primary liver carcinoma. Making TCR beta cDNA involved roughly 500 ng total RNA and a constant-region primer. Generation of the TCR beta libraries relied on three nested multiplex PCR rounds using slightly modified ARM-PCR. The first two PCR rounds used TRBV1-TRBV30 primers with a Cbeta primer, 10 cycles each. One entry per CDR3 protein results from TCRdb running MiXCR on the multiplex PCR reads. The profile covers 95,000 to 150,000 distinct CDR3 sequences, with around 60% appearing a single time and 7.5% to 8.5% taken by the ten largest. RNA and DNA were co-extracted from around 20-30 mg of unsorted bulk tissue. Tumors were each sampled at five separate regions. Germline loops: CDR1 SQVTM, CDR2 ANQGSEA. V gave up 4 bases and J gave up 6 bases; unmatched junction bases: 11. The CDR3 loop spans 14 amino acids.

The chain links TRBV29-1 to TRBJ1-1; 7 nucleotides agree with TRBD1. This sequence originates from a woman aged 55 to 70 with primary liver carcinoma and hepatitis B virus infection. Material: liver tumor tissue from sampling region 3. Stated subset: tumor region T3, left-lateral pole. The CDR3 spells CSVVRDSGYAEAFF. The DNA for the CDR3 is TGCAGCGTTGTTCGGGACAGCGGCTACGCTGAAGCTTTCTTT.